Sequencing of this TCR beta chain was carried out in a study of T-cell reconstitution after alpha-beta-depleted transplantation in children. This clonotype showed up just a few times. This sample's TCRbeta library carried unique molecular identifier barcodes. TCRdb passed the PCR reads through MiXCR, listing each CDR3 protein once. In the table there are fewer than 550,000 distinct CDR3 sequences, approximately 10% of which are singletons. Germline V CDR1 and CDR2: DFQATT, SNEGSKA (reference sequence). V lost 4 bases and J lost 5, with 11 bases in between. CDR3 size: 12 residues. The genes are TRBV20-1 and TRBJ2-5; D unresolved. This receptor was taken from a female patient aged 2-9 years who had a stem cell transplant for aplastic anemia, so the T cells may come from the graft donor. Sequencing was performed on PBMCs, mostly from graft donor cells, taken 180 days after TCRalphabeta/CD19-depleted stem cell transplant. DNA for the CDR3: TGCAGTGCTACCCGAGGCACGGAGACCCAGTACTTC. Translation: CSATRGTETQYF.